This TCR beta chain was identified in a study of OX40 agonist ivuxolimab in advanced cancers. Study at large: Partial responses, seen in three patients, involved one hepatocellular carcinoma and two cutaneous melanomas. Broader study findings: Expanded peripheral T cell antigen specificity was not determined. More expanded clones were seen, on average, in CD8+ T cells than in CD4+.

The CDR3 is 11 residues long. Germline V lookup: CDR1 MNHNY, CDR2 SVGAGI (reference sequence). V lost 11 bases, J lost 7 bases, and 4 bases stayed unmatched. In the case of this clone: Antigen: not known.

Assay: immunoSEQ multiplex PCR; the TCRdb copy retains only in-frame clones and omits some. The sample consists of tens of thousands of clones, 85% of them appearing once. V and J are TRBV6-6 and TRBJ1-2; 10 bases align to TRBD1. The sequencing used CD4+ or CD8+ T cells sorted from blood, collected in a trial of the OX40 agonist ivuxolimab. This TCR was sampled from an adult with an advanced solid tumor such as melanoma, head and neck, liver or kidney cancer. CDR3 in DNA: TGTGCCGGCCGGACAGGGGGTGGCTACACCTTC. Amino acids: CAGRTGGGYTF.